The clone carrying this T cell receptor beta chain was counted a few times. The source of the sample is a study of blood T cell repertoires in COVID-19. Study at large: Recovery meant two consecutive negative NP/OP PCR tests, professional clearance, or resolved symptoms. Samples came from the United States, Italy and Spain, spanning acute and convalescent COVID-19. PBMCs, B-cell-depleted T cells, or T cells were the source of the cDNA or gDNA that made up the material.

The CDR3 spans 13 residues. V was clipped by 5 bases and J by 7 bases, with 12 bases between them. Per the germline V gene, CDR1 is SNHLY and CDR2 is FYNNEI. Authors' analysis steps: Reference gene primer amplification yielded estimated nucleated cell counts. Here immunoSEQ multiplex PCR was the method, and the copy in TCRdb shows in-frame clones only, minus some. V, J and clone size are those of that table, while D and trimming were read from the DNA. The data show about 170,000 clones, around 80% seen once. The specimen was PBMCs or T cells enriched from blood (not recorded which). This chain uses TRBV2 with TRBJ1-5, with a weak D call TRBD1 (6 bases). The source is a woman in her seventies in a cohort exposed to, infected with or recovered from COVID-19 (not recorded which). The CDR3, as DNA: TGTGCCAGCAGTCCAGGGGATCAGCAGCCCCAGCATTTT. Protein sequence: CASSPGDQQPQHF.